This T cell receptor (beta chain) emerged from a study of blood T cell repertoires in COVID-19 (dated by TCRdb to the early 2020s). About the investigation overall: Collaborator samples came from the United States, Italy and Spain and covered acute and convalescent phases of COVID-19. The prospective study material was composed of cDNA or gDNA derived from T cells, B-cell-depleted T cells, or PBMCs. Samples came from the ongoing ImmuneRACE study (first 160 participants) plus 1,254 subjects from 6 global collaborators. Nearly every sample came with metadata listing a de-identified subject ID, COVID-19 status, age in years and sex. The repertoires were made available in a free public database intended to serve as a resource for research on the immune response to SARS-CoV-2. Where available, HLA class I and class II types were taken from metadata supplied by the sample provider and were not determined by assay-based typing. Deeply sampled blood TCRbeta repertoires from subjects exposed to, actively infected with, or recovered from COVID-19 were included in the dataset.

Findings and caveats that apply to the study as a whole: How much clinical and demographic metadata was included differed by source and by participant, and the metadata was provided uncurated.

The immunoSEQ Assay, a bias-controlled multiplex PCR, was used to amplify TCRbeta CDR3 regions from genomic DNA. From the authors' description of their analysis: The number of nucleated cells in each sample was estimated from the amplification of reference gene primers within the assay. To quantify the absolute abundance of each unique TCRbeta CDR3 rearrangement, sequence reads were collapsed and filtered. For each sample, productive Simpson clonality was calculated as the square root of Simpson's diversity index across productive rearrangements. Here the immuneACCESS table is served through TCRdb, limited to in-frame sequences with V and J called. Missing clones are a known gap in these copies; in checked studies unresolved V genes cover under half, and the rest lacks a known reason. The V and J calls and clone size come from that table; D and trimming were worked out from the DNA. This sample gives 250,000 or so clones in total; roughly 89% of them show up just once. The ten largest account for around 3% of the sample.

Whole blood was collected in K2EDTA tubes by collaborating institutions according to the institutions' own protocols. Collaborator samples were shipped for TCRbeta analysis as frozen whole blood, isolated PBMCs, or DNA extracted from either sample type. Reading from cysteine to phenylalanine, the CDR3 counts 14 amino acids. Left in the record is the CDR3 DNA by itself, 42 bases read in frame from the first base. CDR1 is given as SGHRS and CDR2 as YFSETQ, both from the germline V gene. Trimming removed 2 bases from V and 8 bases from J, leaving 16 bases between the germline ends. A word on this clone: Its antigen is still unknown. Base qualities are not provided; no much larger clone lies one nucleotide away.

Sequencing input: peripheral blood. The chain was built from TRBV5-1 and TRBJ1-1; TRBD1 is perhaps the D gene, given 5 matching bases. The TCR originated in a woman aged 25 to 39 with active or convalescent COVID-19. The CDR3 region has the sequence CASSFSLQNREAFF. The DNA reads TGCGCCAGCAGCTTTTCTCTGCAGAACAGGGAAGCTTTCTTT.